This TCR beta chain was observed in a study of T-cell memory formation after mild COVID-19. V was pared by 4 bases and J by 13 bases, with 17 bases between. The CDR3 is 13 residues long. CDR1 SGHTA and CDR2 FQGNSA come from the germline V gene. TCRdb processed the 5' RACE reads anew with MiXCR; each CDR3 protein has one entry. The sample lists hundreds of thousands of distinct CDR3 sequences; approximately 23% were seen once. Material for sequencing was PBMCs or a T cell subset sorted from them (not recorded which). This TCR was sampled from an adult woman who had mild COVID-19 (a few samples of this study predate the infection). Cell type and time point are not known. This rearrangement joins TRBV7-2 to TRBJ2-1; D not certain. The CDR3 coding sequence is TGTGCCAGCAGCTACCTTCCAGGAGAGTTTCAGTTCTTC. The encoded protein is CASSYLPGEFQFF.